Listed below are T cell receptor beta chains from one sample, sequenced in a study of shared clonotypes between healthy human individuals. The table came from immunoSEQ multiplex PCR; TCRdb's copy has only in-frame clones and leaves some out. Counted here are 1.4 million or so clones, 97% to 99% occurring once; the ten biggest clones make up about 0.4%. The sequenced sample was naive CD4+ T cells sorted from blood. These receptor sequences come from a man aged 25 to 45 in good health. CDR3s include the opening cysteine and the closing phenylalanine or tryptophan. The D gene is left open where the match is weak. Where a row states a size, it is once, few, many or the class of an expanded clone; other rows omit it.

j_call: TRBJ2-3; d_call: .; clone_size: .; v_call: TRBV5-5; cdr3_nt: TGTGCCAGCAGCCTTAAGACCTCCACAGATACGCAGTATTTT; cdr3_aa: CASSLKTSTDTQYF
j_call: TRBJ2-3; d_call: .; clone_size: .; v_call: TRBV21-1; cdr3_nt: TGTGCCAGCAGCCGAAAAAACGGACTAGCGGCTTTCACAGATACGCAGTATTTT; cdr3_aa: CASSRKNGLAAFTDTQYF
j_call: TRBJ1-5; d_call: TRBD1; clone_size: .; v_call: TRBV4-1; cdr3_nt: TGCGCCAGCAGCCAAGGACAGGGGGTTGAGGCGGATCAGCCCCAGCATTTT; cdr3_aa: CASSQGQGVEADQPQHF
j_call: TRBJ1-5; d_call: TRBD1; clone_size: .; v_call: TRBV4-1; cdr3_nt: TGCGCCAGCAGCCAAGAGTCTAGGACAGGGCAATCTAGCAATCAGCCCCAGCATTTT; cdr3_aa: CASSQESRTGQSSNQPQHF
j_call: TRBJ1-1; d_call: .; clone_size: .; v_call: TRBV25-1; cdr3_nt: TGTGCCAGCAGTGATGGGCTGAACACTGAAGCTTTCTTT; cdr3_aa: CASSDGLNTEAFF
j_call: TRBJ2-7; d_call: .; clone_size: once; v_call: TRBV1; cdr3_nt: TGCACCAGCAGCCATGGGACAGGGGGCGATAGGTACGAGCAGTACTTC; cdr3_aa: CTSSHGTGGDRYEQYF
j_call: TRBJ2-7; d_call: .; clone_size: once; v_call: TRBV19; cdr3_nt: TGTGCCAGTAGTATAATATCGGACAGCTACGAGCAGTACTTC; cdr3_aa: CASSIISDSYEQYF
j_call: TRBJ2-2; d_call: .; clone_size: .; v_call: TRBV6-1; cdr3_nt: TGTGCCAGCATGCGACAGACGAACACCGGGGAGCTGTTTTTT; cdr3_aa: CASMRQTNTGELFF
j_call: TRBJ2-3; d_call: TRBD1; clone_size: .; v_call: TRBV4-1; cdr3_nt: TGCGCCAGCAGCCTCCGGGACAGGGGGCTGATAGATACGCAGTATTTT; cdr3_aa: CASSLRDRGLIDTQYF
j_call: TRBJ2-3; d_call: TRBD2; clone_size: .; v_call: TRBV27; cdr3_nt: TGTGCCAGCGGAAGACTAGCGGGAGGCCTAGCAGATACGCAGTATTTT; cdr3_aa: CASGRLAGGLADTQYF
j_call: TRBJ2-3; d_call: TRBD2; clone_size: .; v_call: TRBV10-1; cdr3_nt: TGCGCCAGCAGTGAGTCTCTAGCGGGGATAAGCACAGATACGCAGTATTTT; cdr3_aa: CASSESLAGISTDTQYF
j_call: TRBJ2-5; d_call: TRBD2; clone_size: .; v_call: TRBV29-1; cdr3_nt: TGCAGCGTCTCTAGCGGACAAGAGACCCAGTACTTC; cdr3_aa: CSVSSGQETQYF
j_call: TRBJ2-2; d_call: .; clone_size: .; v_call: TRBV6-5; cdr3_nt: TGTGCCAGCAGTTGGGGCACCGGGGAGCTGTTTTTT; cdr3_aa: CASSWGTGELFF